The source of this TCR beta chain is a study of PD-1 and CTLA-4 blockade in melanoma (dated by TCRdb to 2020 to 2023). Regarding the research as a whole: In patients with melanoma, the researchers looked at the effects of CTLA-4 blockade versus PD-1 blockade on the CD8 T cell response that was melanoma-reactive.

The table lists this clone with a count of one. There is no known antigen for this receptor. Within one base of it there is no much larger clone, and no base qualities were kept. The germline V gene yields MNHEY for CDR1 and SVGAGI for CDR2. Inclusive of the bounding cysteine and phenylalanine, the CDR3 is 13 residues long. CDR3 DNA is the only sequence kept; it has 39 bases, read in frame from the first base. Trimming takes 11 bases from V and 3 bases from J, and the germline ends sit 16 bases apart. The library was obtained by the immunoSEQ multiplex PCR assay. TCRdb limited this immuneACCESS table to in-frame rearrangements with V and J called. A share of clones is missing; checked studies link under half to unresolved V genes, and the rest is unexplained. The sample profile shows tens of thousands of clones; around 93% of them were found once. The biggest ten clones account for 8.5% to 9% of the sample.

This specimen was CD8+ T cells from peripheral blood, taken from a patient given anti-PD-1 treatment. The origin of this receptor is a human donor with melanoma. Recombination linked TRBV6-5 to TRBJ1-1; too little of a D gene remains to name it. In nucleotides, the sequence is TGTGCCGCCGAGGGAAATGAGGACACTGAAGCTTTCTTT. Its translation is CAAEGNEDTEAFF.